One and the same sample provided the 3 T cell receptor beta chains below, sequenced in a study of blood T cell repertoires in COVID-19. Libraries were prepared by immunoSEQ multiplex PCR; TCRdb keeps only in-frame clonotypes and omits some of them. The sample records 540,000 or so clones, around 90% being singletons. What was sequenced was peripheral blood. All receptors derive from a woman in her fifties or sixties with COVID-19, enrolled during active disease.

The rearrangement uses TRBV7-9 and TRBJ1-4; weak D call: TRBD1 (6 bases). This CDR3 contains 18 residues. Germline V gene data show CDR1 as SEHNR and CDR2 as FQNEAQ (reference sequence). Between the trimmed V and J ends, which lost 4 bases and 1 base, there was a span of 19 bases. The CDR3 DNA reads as TGTGCCAGCAGCTCCCCCCAAGGGGGGGTTCAAACTAATGAAAAACTGTTTTTT. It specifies CASSSPQGGVQTNEKLFF. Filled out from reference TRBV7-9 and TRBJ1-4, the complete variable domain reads DTGVSQNPRHKITKRGQNVTFRCDPISEHNRLYWYRQTLGQGPEFLTYFQNEAQLEKSRLLSDRFSAERPKGSFSTLEIQRTEQGDSAMYLCASSSPQGGVQTNEKLFFGSGTQLSVL.

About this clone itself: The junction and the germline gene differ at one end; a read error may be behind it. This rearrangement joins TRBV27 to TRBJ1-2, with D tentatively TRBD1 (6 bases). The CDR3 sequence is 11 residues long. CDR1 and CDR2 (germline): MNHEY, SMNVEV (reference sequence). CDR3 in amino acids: CASSPRTDSNF. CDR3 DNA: TGTGCCAGCAGTCCCCGGACAGATTCCAACTTC.

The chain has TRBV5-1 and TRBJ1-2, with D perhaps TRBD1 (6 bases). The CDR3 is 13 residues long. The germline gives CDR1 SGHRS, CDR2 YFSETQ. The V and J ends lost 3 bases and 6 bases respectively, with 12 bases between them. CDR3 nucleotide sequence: TGCGCCAGCAGCTGGGAGGGGGAAGATGGCTACACCTTC. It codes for CASSWEGEDGYTF.